This TCR beta chain was identified during a study of CD8+ T cells in alopecia areata. Study background: The drug, oral tofacitinib, was given to treated patients at 5 to 10 mg twice daily. Study results and caveats: Sequenced scalp T cells also include alphabeta T cells resident in normal skin.

Germline CDR1 is SNHLY and CDR2 is FYNNEI. The V end was cut by 6 bases, the J end by 4 bases, with 22 bases between. The CDR3 totals 17 residues. Reverse transcription of extracted RNA yielded cDNA, which provided the sequencing template. Repertoires were generated with immunoSEQ multiplex PCR, while TCRdb's copy carries only in-frame clones and drops some. The table records around 200,000 clones, 50% to 75% of them present only once. This clone was seen many times. Its matching antigen is unknown. As for treatment: oral pan-JAK inhibitor, 5-10 mg twice daily. This chain uses TRBV2 with TRBJ2-1, with D possibly TRBD1 on 5 matching bases. The material sequenced was CD4+ T cells sorted from blood, taken at week 4, from a patient treated with tofacitinib. The source of this sequence is a human donor with alopecia areata. The CDR3 DNA reads as TGTGCCAGCAGGAGGAAACAGGTTCCCCCCTTTTACAATGAGCAGTTCTTC. Protein product: CASRRKQVPPFYNEQFF.